This T cell receptor (beta chain) stems from a study of cytomegalovirus exposure and HLA in healthy donors. The PCR employed 60 Vbeta primers together with 13 Jbeta primers. Methods used by the authors: Unique TCR beta chains totaled 80 million to 100 million in a later count, with roughly 11 million of them shared. The table came from immunoSEQ multiplex PCR; TCRdb's copy has only in-frame clones and leaves some out. V and J calls plus clone size are reproduced from that table; the DNA served to infer D and trimming. The table has over 85,000 clones, approximately 79% seen once. For this clone: The antigen is unknown.

Study-wide points: TCR beta sequences reportedly predicted most subjects' HLA-A and HLA-B alleles accurately. A later analysis reportedly found fewer N-insertions in an Asian-associated ancestry cluster than the roughly 700-donor mean.

Sampled while nominally healthy, donors likely had unrecorded immune exposures. Germline assignment: CDR1 MNHEY and CDR2 SMNVEV (reference sequence). V was trimmed by 3 bases and J by 5 bases, leaving 13 bases between them. This CDR3 contains 14 residues. The sample comprised PBMCs. The clonotype comes from a young man in good health and CMV-seropositive. The V call is TRBV27, the J call TRBJ2-5; D uncertain. The CDR3 loop reads CASSFTESRETQYF. The CDR3 DNA follows: TGTGCCAGCAGTTTCACGGAGTCTAGGGAGACCCAGTACTTC.